These T cell receptor beta chains were read from a single sample in a study of blood T cell repertoires in COVID-19. Sequenced by immunoSEQ multiplex PCR; TCRdb stores in-frame clones only, minus some. The sample consists of over 120,000 clones, approximately 79% of them appearing once. The sequenced sample consisted of PBMCs or T cells enriched from blood (not recorded which). These receptors came from a woman aged 45 to 65 who had recovered from COVID-19. CDR3s include the opening cysteine and the closing phenylalanine or tryptophan. Fields, in order: V gene, J gene, D gene, clone size, CDR3 DNA, CDR3 protein. A D gene is named only where the DNA matches it firmly. Some rows mark clone size as missing; the rest say once, few, many or name a class of expanded clone.

V: TRBV27; J: TRBJ1-2; D: TRBD1; size: -; DNA: TGTGCCAGCTCCTTGAGGGGACAGGGTGACTATGGCTACACCTTC; CDR3: CASSLRGQGDYGYTF
V: TRBV13; J: TRBJ2-2; D: TRBD2; size: -; DNA: TGTGCCAGCAGCTTAAGGGGAGGGCCAACCGGGGAGCTGTTTTTT; CDR3: CASSLRGGPTGELFF
V: TRBV19; J: TRBJ1-5; D: TRBD1; size: -; DNA: TGTGCCAGTAGTAAAGGACAGGTCAATCAGCCCCAGCATTTT; CDR3: CASSKGQVNQPQHF
V: TRBV28; J: TRBJ2-1; D: -; size: -; DNA: TGTGCCAGCACTCATGGGGCCGTCCCCTACAATGAGCAGTTCTTC; CDR3: CASTHGAVPYNEQFF
V: TRBV10-2; J: TRBJ1-2; D: -; size: once; DNA: TGCGCCAGCAGTGAGCCAACGGGTGGCTACACCTTC; CDR3: CASSEPTGGYTF
V: TRBV7-2; J: TRBJ2-1; D: TRBD2; size: -; DNA: TGTGCCAGCAGCTTAGCGCGGGGGGACAATGAGCAGTTCTTC; CDR3: CASSLARGDNEQFF
V: TRBV11-3; J: TRBJ2-1; D: -; size: -; DNA: TGTGCCAGCAGAAAAGCGGTGAGGGCATATGAGCAGTTCTTC; CDR3: CASRKAVRAYEQFF
V: TRBV19; J: TRBJ1-5; D: -; size: -; DNA: TGTGCCAGTAGTATTCAGGATCAGCCCCAGCATTTT; CDR3: CASSIQDQPQHF
V: TRBV5-1; J: TRBJ2-2; D: TRBD2; size: -; DNA: TGCGCCAGCAGCTCACAGGGACAGGGCGCGCTTCGACTAGCGGGGAGCGGGGAGCTGTTTTTT; CDR3: CASSSQGQGALRLAGSGELFF
V: TRBV5-5; J: TRBJ2-5; D: TRBD1; size: large; DNA: TGTGCCAGCAGCGGGACCCCCGGGACAGTTCAAGAGACCCAGTACTTC; CDR3: CASSGTPGTVQETQYF
V: TRBV28; J: TRBJ2-3; D: TRBD2; size: -; DNA: TGTGCCAGCAGTCCTGGACTAGCGGGAGCCGATACGCAGTATTTT; CDR3: CASSPGLAGADTQYF
V: TRBV21-1; J: TRBJ2-4; D: -; size: -; DNA: TGTGCCAGCAGCTTGGGGGGGGCCGCAGCCAAAAACATTCAGTACTTC; CDR3: CASSLGGAAAKNIQYF
V: TRBV5-4; J: TRBJ2-1; D: -; size: -; DNA: TGTGCCAGCAGCTTAGGGGCGGCTCGGGGGTACAATGAGCAGTTCTTC; CDR3: CASSLGAARGYNEQFF
V: TRBV2; J: TRBJ1-5; D: TRBD1; size: once; DNA: TGTGCCAGCAGCCAGACAGGGTCGAATCAGCCCCAGCATTTT; CDR3: CASSQTGSNQPQHF
V: TRBV7-8; J: TRBJ1-1; D: -; size: -; DNA: TGTGCCAGCAGCTACTATATGAACACTGAAGCTTTCTTT; CDR3: CASSYYMNTEAFF
V: TRBV5-1; J: TRBJ1-6; D: TRBD1; size: -; DNA: TGCGCCAGCAGCCCGAGTGGACAGGGATTAGGCTCACCCCTCCACTTT; CDR3: CASSPSGQGLGSPLHF
V: TRBV25-1; J: TRBJ2-1; D: TRBD2; size: -; DNA: TGTGCCAGCAGTGACCTCTCGGGGGGGCCCCACAATGAGCAGTTCTTC; CDR3: CASSDLSGGPHNEQFF
V: TRBV11-1; J: TRBJ2-7; D: -; size: -; DNA: TGTGCCAACACCACCCGGCAGGGAAGCTCCTACGAGCAGTACTTC; CDR3: CANTTRQGSSYEQYF
V: TRBV19; J: TRBJ1-1; D: -; size: -; DNA: TGTGCCAGTAACGCAGGGGATCCGGACACTGAAGCTTTCTTT; CDR3: CASNAGDPDTEAFF
V: TRBV7-7; J: TRBJ2-5; D: TRBD2; size: -; DNA: TGTGCTAGCAGCTCCATCCGACTAGCGGGGGGGGAAGAGACCCAGTACTTC; CDR3: CASSSIRLAGGEETQYF
V: TRBV5-1; J: TRBJ1-4; D: -; size: -; DNA: TGCGCCAGCAGCTTGAGAGGGGGGGATGAAAAACTGTTTTTT; CDR3: CASSLRGGDEKLFF
V: TRBV15; J: TRBJ1-6; D: TRBD1; size: once; DNA: TGTGCCACCAGCAGAATAACCGGGACAGGACTCACCCTCCACTTT; CDR3: CATSRITGTGLTLHF
V: TRBV29-1; J: TRBJ1-2; D: -; size: few; DNA: TGCAGCGTTGAAGAGGGGGCCGGTGGCTACACCTTC; CDR3: CSVEEGAGGYTF
V: TRBV9; J: TRBJ2-3; D: TRBD2; size: -; DNA: TGTGCCAGCAGCGTTAGCGGGGGGGCCGGTGATACGCAGTATTTT; CDR3: CASSVSGGAGDTQYF
V: TRBV2; J: TRBJ1-4; D: -; size: -; DNA: TGTGCCAGCAGACAGTCCCCTAATGAAAAACTGTTTTTT; CDR3: CASRQSPNEKLFF
V: TRBV9; J: TRBJ1-2; D: -; size: -; DNA: TGTGCCAGCAGCAGGGCCCCAACAGGGAACTATGACTACACCTTC; CDR3: CASSRAPTGNYDYTF
V: TRBV7-8; J: TRBJ1-1; D: -; size: -; DNA: TGTGCCAGCAGCTTAGTTCGAACAGGAAACACTGAAGCTTTCTTT; CDR3: CASSLVRTGNTEAFF
V: TRBV7-3; J: TRBJ1-3; D: -; size: few; DNA: TGTGCCAGCAGCTCAGAACAGCCGAGCTCTGGAAACACCATATATTTT; CDR3: CASSSEQPSSGNTIYF
V: TRBV5-1; J: TRBJ2-2; D: -; size: -; DNA: TGCGCCAGCAGCTTGGCGGGGGGCCGGAACACCGGGGAGCTGTTTTTT; CDR3: CASSLAGGRNTGELFF
V: TRBV29-1; J: TRBJ2-3; D: TRBD2; size: -; DNA: TGCAGCGTTGATGGGCTAGCGGGAGAAGATACGCAGTATTTT; CDR3: CSVDGLAGEDTQYF
V: TRBV25-1; J: TRBJ2-2; D: TRBD1; size: -; DNA: TGTGCCAGCAGTGACACAGGGGACGGGGAGCTGTTTTTT; CDR3: CASSDTGDGELFF
V: TRBV10-3; J: TRBJ1-1; D: TRBD1; size: -; DNA: TGTGCCATCAGCCCCGGGACAGGTCCTGAAGCTTTCTTT; CDR3: CAISPGTGPEAFF
V: TRBV10-3; J: TRBJ1-2; D: -; size: -; DNA: TGTGCCATCACTGAAACGGGGAGGATTAACTATGGCTACACCTTC; CDR3: CAITETGRINYGYTF
V: TRBV28; J: TRBJ2-4; D: -; size: few; DNA: TGTGCCAGCAGTACCCAGACAGTGAAAAACATTCAGTACTTC; CDR3: CASSTQTVKNIQYF
V: TRBV30; J: TRBJ1-2; D: -; size: -; DNA: TGTGCCTGGAGTGTAAGCCGTACTGCTAACTATGGCTACACCTTC; CDR3: CAWSVSRTANYGYTF
V: TRBV19; J: TRBJ1-2; D: -; size: once; DNA: TGTGCCAGTAGTATTGGAACAGGGAAGGACTACACCTTC; CDR3: CASSIGTGKDYTF
V: TRBV28; J: TRBJ2-7; D: -; size: -; DNA: TGTGCCAGCAGCCAAGACACTTACGAGCAGTACTTC; CDR3: CASSQDTYEQYF
V: TRBV6-5; J: TRBJ2-1; D: -; size: -; DNA: TGTGCCAGCAGTTACTCGATTAGCGTCAATGAGCAGTTCTTC; CDR3: CASSYSISVNEQFF
V: TRBV28; J: TRBJ1-2; D: TRBD1; size: -; DNA: TGTGCCAGCAGTTTAATAGCAGGGGGCAGTTATGGCTACACCTTC; CDR3: CASSLIAGGSYGYTF
V: TRBV4-1; J: TRBJ2-1; D: TRBD1; size: many; DNA: TGCGCCAGCAGCCAAGCCCCGGGACAGCACTACAATGAGCAGTTCTTC; CDR3: CASSQAPGQHYNEQFF
V: TRBV18; J: TRBJ1-6; D: -; size: -; DNA: TGTGCCAGCTCACCAAGAGGGTCACCCCTCCACTTT; CDR3: CASSPRGSPLHF
V: TRBV2; J: TRBJ2-7; D: TRBD1; size: -; DNA: TGTGCCAGCAGTGAAGGACAGGGGGCCATCTACGAGCAGTACTTC; CDR3: CASSEGQGAIYEQYF
V: TRBV6-6; J: TRBJ2-4; D: TRBD1; size: -; DNA: TGTGCCAGCAGCCCCGGACAGGGCGGCATTCAGTACTTC; CDR3: CASSPGQGGIQYF
V: TRBV4-2; J: TRBJ1-3; D: -; size: few; DNA: TGTGCCAGCAGCCAAGATTTCAGGGCGAAAGGAAACACCATATATTTT; CDR3: CASSQDFRAKGNTIYF
V: TRBV5-1; J: TRBJ1-1; D: -; size: -; DNA: TGCGCCAGCAGCACACACGATCTGAACACTGAAGCTTTCTTT; CDR3: CASSTHDLNTEAFF
V: TRBV5-1; J: TRBJ1-2; D: TRBD1; size: -; DNA: TGCGCCAGCAGCTCGACAGGGAATGGCTACACCTTC; CDR3: CASSSTGNGYTF
V: TRBV7-9; J: TRBJ2-7; D: TRBD1; size: -; DNA: TGTGCCAGCAGCTTAGGCCGTCTGGACAGGCAAACCTACGAGCAGTACTTC; CDR3: CASSLGRLDRQTYEQYF
V: TRBV3-1/TRBV3-2; J: TRBJ2-3; D: TRBD2; size: -; DNA: TGTGCCAGCAGCCCGGCTAGCGGGGTTGACGCAGATACGCAGTATTTT; CDR3: CASSPASGVDADTQYF
V: TRBV19; J: TRBJ1-4; D: -; size: -; DNA: TGTGCCAGTAGTATTCGAGGGACTAATGAAAAACTGTTTTTT; CDR3: CASSIRGTNEKLFF
V: TRBV5-1; J: TRBJ2-3; D: TRBD2; size: -; DNA: TGCGCCAGCAGCTTGTTCAAGCGGGAGAGCACAGATACGCAGTATTTT; CDR3: CASSLFKRESTDTQYF
V: TRBV3-1/TRBV3-2; J: TRBJ1-1; D: TRBD1; size: -; DNA: TGTGCCAGCAGCCAAGGCCTCCCGGGACAGGGGGGTTCTGAAGCTTTCTTT; CDR3: CASSQGLPGQGGSEAFF
V: TRBV19; J: TRBJ1-1; D: TRBD1; size: -; DNA: TGTGCCAGTAGTTTCGGGACAGGGTTCGACACTGAAGCTTTCTTT; CDR3: CASSFGTGFDTEAFF